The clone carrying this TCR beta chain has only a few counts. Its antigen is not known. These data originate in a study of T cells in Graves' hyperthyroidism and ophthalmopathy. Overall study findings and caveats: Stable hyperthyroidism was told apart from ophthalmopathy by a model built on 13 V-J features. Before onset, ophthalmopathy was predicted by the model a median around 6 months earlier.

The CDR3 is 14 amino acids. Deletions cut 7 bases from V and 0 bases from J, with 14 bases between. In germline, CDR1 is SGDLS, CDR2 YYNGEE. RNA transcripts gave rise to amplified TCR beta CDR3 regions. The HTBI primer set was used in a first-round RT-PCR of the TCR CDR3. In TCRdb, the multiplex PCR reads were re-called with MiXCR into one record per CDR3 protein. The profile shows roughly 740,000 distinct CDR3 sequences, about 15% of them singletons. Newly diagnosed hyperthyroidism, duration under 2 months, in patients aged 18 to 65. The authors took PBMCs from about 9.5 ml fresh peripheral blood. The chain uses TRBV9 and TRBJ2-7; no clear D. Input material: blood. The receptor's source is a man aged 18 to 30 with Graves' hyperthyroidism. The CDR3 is CASGPWPVSYEQYF. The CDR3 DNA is TGTGCCAGCGGTCCGTGGCCTGTCTCCTACGAGCAGTACTTC.